This TCR beta chain was recorded in a study of T cell responses to AZD1222 COVID-19 vaccine. Study results and limitations: Seropositive at baseline were only 5 or 6 AZD1222 recipients. Nearly half of spike-specific TCRs reportedly go after variant regions that carry no mutations. There were mostly white British donors and more females than males, and clonal diversity was possibly underestimated. The CD4 TCRs associated with vaccination extended across spike and predominated at 160-218 and 743-854.

Details on this clone: Its specificity is unknown.

The table came from immunoSEQ multiplex PCR; TCRdb's copy has only in-frame clones and leaves some out. The table records more than 150,000 clones, around 90% of them present only once. The V gene's germline CDR1 is LGHNA and CDR2 YSLEER. The CDR3 extends over 13 amino acids. Trimming removed 1 base from V and 3 bases from J, with 7 bases in between. This sequence originates from an adult in good health. The sequenced sample was peripheral blood, obtained on day 0 of AZD1222 vaccination. The rearrangement joins TRBV4-3 to TRBJ2-7, with unresolved D. DNA of the CDR3: TGCGCCAGCAGCCAAGGACAAGACTACGAGCAGTACTTC. Protein product: CASSQGQDYEQYF.